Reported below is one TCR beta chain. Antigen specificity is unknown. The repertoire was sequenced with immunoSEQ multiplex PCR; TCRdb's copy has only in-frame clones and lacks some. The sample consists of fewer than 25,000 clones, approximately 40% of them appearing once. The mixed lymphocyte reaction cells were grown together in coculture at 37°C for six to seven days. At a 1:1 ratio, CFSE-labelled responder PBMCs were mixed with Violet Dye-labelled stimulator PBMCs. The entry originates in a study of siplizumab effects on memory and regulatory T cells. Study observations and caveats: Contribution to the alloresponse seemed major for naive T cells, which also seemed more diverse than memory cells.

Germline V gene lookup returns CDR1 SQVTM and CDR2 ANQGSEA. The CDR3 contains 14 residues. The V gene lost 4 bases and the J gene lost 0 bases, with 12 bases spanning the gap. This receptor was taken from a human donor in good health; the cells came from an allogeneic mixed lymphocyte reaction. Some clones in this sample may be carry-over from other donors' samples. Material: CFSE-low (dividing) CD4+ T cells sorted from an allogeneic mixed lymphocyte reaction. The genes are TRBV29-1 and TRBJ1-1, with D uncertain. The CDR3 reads CSVVILGMNTEAFF. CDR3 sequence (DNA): TGCAGCGTTGTTATTTTGGGAATGAACACTGAAGCTTTCTTT. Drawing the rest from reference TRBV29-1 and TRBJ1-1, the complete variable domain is SAVISQKPSRDICQRGTSLTIQCQVDSQVTMMFWYRQQPGQSLTLIATANQGSEATYESGFVIDKFPISRPNLTFSTLTVSNMSPEDSSIYLCSVVILGMNTEAFFGQGTRLTVV.